This T cell receptor (beta chain) was profiled in a study of cytomegalovirus exposure and HLA in healthy donors. PCR amplification relied on 60 Vbeta primers (plus 13 Jbeta primers). Produced via immunoSEQ multiplex PCR; TCRdb's table is partial and in-frame only. The sample has about 120,000 clones; over 75% are singletons. The CDR3 has 12 amino acids. Trimming shortened V by 0 bases and J by 8 bases, and 8 bases separated the two germline ends. The germline gives CDR1 SGHDT, CDR2 YYEEEE. Whole-study results and caveats: V segments that were indistinguishable, TRBV6-2 and TRBV6-3 among them, were omitted from analysis. For most TCR sequences rarity was the rule, although some public TCRs occurred in many donors.

Healthy bone marrow donors made up the donor group. As to this clone: Its antigen remains unidentified.

This receptor was identified in a man aged 40-55 years in good health and CMV-seronegative. The chain combines TRBV5-6 with TRBJ1-2; D gene uncertain. Sequences were obtained from PBMCs. The CDR3 sequence is CASSLASGGYTF. The CDR3 coding sequence is TGTGCCAGCAGCTTGGCTTCGGGAGGCTACACCTTC.